This is a list of T cell receptor beta chains from one sample in a study of Graves' ophthalmopathy and Graves' hyperthyroidism. TCRdb called the multiplex PCR reads again in MiXCR, with one record for every CDR3 protein. The sample includes hundreds of thousands of distinct CDR3 sequences, 20% to 25% of them seen just once. Source material: peripheral blood. The receptors were gathered from a woman younger than 30 with stable Graves' hyperthyroidism. CDR3s include the opening cysteine and the closing phenylalanine or tryptophan. A D gene is named only where the DNA matches it firmly. Not all rows give a size; the values are once, few, many and, for expanded clones, a class.

j_gene | d_gene | v_gene | abundance | CDR3aa | CDR3nt
TRBJ1-2 | TRBD1 | TRBV5-1 | many | CASSSHGQGANGCTF | TGCGCCAGCAGCTCACATGGACAGGGGGCGAATGGCTGCACCTTC
TRBJ1-5 | TRBD1 | TRBV12-5 | many | CASGRPGTGAHISNQPQHF | TGTGCTAGTGGCCGCCCAGGGACAGGGGCACACATTAGCAATCAGCCCCAGCATTTT
TRBJ2-7 | TRBD1 | TRBV19 | many | CASSDTGTGTYEQYF | TGTGCCAGTAGTGATACCGGGACAGGGACCTACGAGCAGTACTTC
TRBJ2-7 | . | TRBV7-8 | many | CASSVDDYEQYF | TGTGCCAGCAGCGTGGACGATTACGAGCAGTACTTC
TRBJ2-5 | TRBD2 | TRBV12-3/TRBV12-4 | many | CASSWTSSGTSGSYRQETQYF | TGTGCCAGCAGTTGGACTAGCTCCGGGACTAGCGGGAGCTACAGGCAAGAGACCCAGTACTTC
TRBJ1-3 | . | TRBV18 | . | CASSPDTGSGNTIYF | TGTGCCAGCTCACCGGACACCGGCTCTGGAAACACCATATATTTT
TRBJ1-5 | . | TRBV20-1 | many | CSAEARTVDQPQHF | TGCAGTGCAGAGGCCCGGACAGTAGATCAGCCCCAGCATTTT
TRBJ2-6 | . | TRBV6-5 | many | CASSYEGGSGANVLTF | TGTGCCAGCAGTTACGAGGGGGGGTCTGGGGCCAACGTCCTGACTTTC
TRBJ2-7 | TRBD1 | TRBV5-1 | many | CASSFRDRGNYEQYF | TGCGCCAGCAGTTTCCGGGACAGGGGGAATTACGAGCAGTACTTC
TRBJ2-5 | TRBD1 | TRBV28 | many | CASSFVGQEKETQYF | TGTGCCAGCAGTTTTGTCGGACAGGAAAAAGAGACCCAGTACTTC
TRBJ2-4 | . | TRBV6-2/TRBV6-3 | many | CASSYSARDIKHIKYF | TGTGCCAGCAGTTACTCAGCGCGAGACATAAAGCACATTAAGTACTTC
TRBJ1-2 | . | TRBV5-6 | many | CASSLESRNYGYTF | TGTGCCAGCAGCTTGGAGTCCAGAAACTATGGCTACACCTTC
TRBJ2-7 | . | TRBV11-2 | many | CASSLDRAENYEQYF | TGTGCCAGCAGCTTAGATAGGGCAGAAAATTACGAGCAGTACTTC
TRBJ1-1 | . | TRBV5-5 | . | CASSLGDLDTEAFF | TGTGCCAGCAGCCTCGGAGACTTGGACACTGAAGCTTTCTTT
TRBJ1-2 | . | TRBV12-3/TRBV12-4 | . | CASSLKRNYGYTF | TGTGCCAGCAGTTTAAAGAGAAACTATGGCTACACCTTC
TRBJ1-2 | . | TRBV27 | . | CASSFGGIQDGYTF | TGTGCCAGCAGTTTTGGGGGGATTCAGGATGGCTACACCTTC
TRBJ1-6 | . | TRBV6-1 | . | CASSVEGDNSPLHF | TGTGCCAGCAGTGTAGAAGGAGATAATTCACCCCTCCACTTT
TRBJ1-5 | TRBD1 | TRBV28 | many | CASSSHLPDRAGNQPQHF | TGTGCCAGCAGTTCCCATTTACCGGACAGGGCTGGCAATCAGCCCCAGCATTTT
TRBJ2-7 | TRBD1 | TRBV20-1 | many | CSARTGWAYEQYF | TGCAGTGCTAGGACAGGGTGGGCCTACGAGCAGTACTTC
TRBJ1-5 | . | TRBV6-1 | . | CASSAPYRNQPQHF | TGTGCCAGCAGTGCGCCCTACAGGAATCAGCCCCAGCATTTT
TRBJ2-2 | . | TRBV6-2/TRBV6-3 | many | CASKYWDTGELFF | TGTGCCAGCAAATACTGGGACACCGGGGAGCTGTTTTTT
TRBJ2-7 | TRBD2 | TRBV29-1 | many | CSVAFGHTGGEQYF | TGCAGCGTTGCTTTTGGACACACGGGGGGGGAGCAGTACTTC
TRBJ2-7 | . | TRBV7-9 | many | CASSQALGEQYF | TGTGCCAGCAGTCAAGCCCTTGGCGAGCAGTACTTC
TRBJ2-7 | . | TRBV30 | many | CAWKGGGEADEQYF | TGTGCCTGGAAAGGGGGGGGAGAGGCTGACGAGCAGTACTTC
TRBJ2-5 | TRBD1 | TRBV12-3/TRBV12-4 | many | CASSFHRQGRGETQYF | TGTGCCAGCAGTTTTCATCGACAGGGGCGTGGGGAGACCCAGTACTTC
TRBJ2-2 | TRBD2 | TRBV2 | many | CASSEFPGTSGSTGELFF | TGTGCCAGCAGCGAGTTTCCCGGGACTAGCGGGAGCACCGGGGAGCTGTTTTTT
TRBJ1-1 | . | TRBV6-5 | . | CASSYSGAMNTEAFF | TGTGCCAGCAGTTACTCCGGGGCGATGAACACTGAAGCTTTCTTT
TRBJ2-7 | . | TRBV27 | once | CASSLGTDEQYF | TGTGCCAGCAGTTTGGGTACCGACGAGCAGTACTTC
TRBJ2-4 | . | TRBV18 | . | CARPLNRTLAKNIQYF | TGTGCCAGGCCCTTAAACAGGACCCTAGCCAAAAACATTCAGTACTTC
TRBJ1-6 | . | TRBV7-6 | many | CASSLDQHSPLHF | TGTGCCAGCAGCTTGGACCAGCATTCACCCCTCCACTTT
TRBJ1-6 | . | TRBV2 | many | CASSERTASSYNSPLHF | TGTGCCAGCAGTGAGCGGACGGCGAGCTCCTATAATTCACCCCTCCACTTT
TRBJ2-7 | . | TRBV20-1 | few | CSATGPPRNEQYF | TGCAGTGCAACGGGACCGCCGCGGAACGAGCAGTACTTC
TRBJ2-2 | TRBD2 | TRBV5-1 | many | CASCGTSGTGELFF | TGCGCCAGCTGTGGGACTAGCGGCACCGGGGAGCTGTTTTTT
TRBJ2-7 | . | TRBV7-2 | many | CASSPVRGASEQYF | TGTGCCAGCAGTCCGGTACGGGGGGCCTCCGAGCAGTACTTC
TRBJ2-7 | . | TRBV2 | once | CASEDPMDYEQYF | TGTGCCAGCGAAGATCCTATGGACTACGAGCAGTACTTC
TRBJ1-2 | . | TRBV29-1 | many | CSVVSGTEYGYTF | TGCAGCGTTGTAAGTGGGACCGAGTATGGCTACACCTTC
TRBJ1-2 | . | TRBV6-4 | once | CAKMTEDYGYTF | TGTGCCAAAATGACGGAGGATTATGGCTACACCTTC
TRBJ1-5 | . | TRBV6-5 | many | CASRPPGPYSNQPQHF | TGTGCCAGCAGGCCCCCAGGGCCTTATAGCAATCAGCCCCAGCATTTT
TRBJ2-2 | . | TRBV30 | . | CAWKGVTNTGELFF | TGTGCCTGGAAAGGCGTGACGAACACCGGGGAGCTGTTTTTT